Shown below are 2 T cell receptor beta chains from a single sample sequenced in a study of cytomegalovirus exposure and HLA in healthy donors. Profiled with immunoSEQ multiplex PCR; TCRdb holds only in-frame clones, not every one. This repertoire shows more than 75,000 clones, around 94% found once; its top ten account for about 0.7%. The specimen sequenced was PBMCs. All receptors come from a man aged 18 to 35 in good health and CMV-seronegative.

V is TRBV28 and J is TRBJ1-5; no reliable D call. With 2 bases removed from V and 5 bases from J, the gap between germline ends came to 13 bases. The germline CDR1 and CDR2 sequences are MDHEN and SYDVKM. The length of the CDR3 is 15 residues. CDR3 nucleotides: TGTGCCAGCAGTTTAGGGGAGTACAAGGATCAGCCCCAGCATTTT. Amino acids: CASSLGEYKDQPQHF.

The chain is built from TRBV5-1 and TRBJ2-2; 10 bases align to TRBD2. This CDR3 region has 17 residues. V was pared by 0 bases and J by 9 bases, with 11 bases of the junction left unmatched. Germline V lookup: CDR1 SGHRS, CDR2 YFSETQ. CDR3 nucleotide sequence: TGCGCCAGCAGCTTGGAAAGCGGGAGGGGGGGCTCCCGGGAGCTGTTTTTT. Protein sequence: CASSLESGRGGSRELFF.